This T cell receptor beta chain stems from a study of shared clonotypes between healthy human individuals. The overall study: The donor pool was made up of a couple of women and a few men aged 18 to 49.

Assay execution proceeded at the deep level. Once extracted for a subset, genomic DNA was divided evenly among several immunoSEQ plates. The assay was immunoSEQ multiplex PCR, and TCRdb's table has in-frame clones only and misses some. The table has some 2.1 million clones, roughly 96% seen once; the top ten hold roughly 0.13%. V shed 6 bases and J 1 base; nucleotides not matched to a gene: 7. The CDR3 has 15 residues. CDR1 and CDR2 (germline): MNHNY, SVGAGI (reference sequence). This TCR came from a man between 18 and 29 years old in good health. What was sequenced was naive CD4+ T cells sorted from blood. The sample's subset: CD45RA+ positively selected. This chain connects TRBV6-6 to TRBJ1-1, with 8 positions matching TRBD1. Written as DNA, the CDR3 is TGTGCCAGCAGGCAGGGGGCGCAAGGGAACACTGAAGCTTTCTTT. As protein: CASRQGAQGNTEAFF.